Shown below are 31 T cell receptor beta chains from a single sample sequenced in a study of Graves' ophthalmopathy and Graves' hyperthyroidism. The sequenced template was RNA, covering the TCR beta CDR3 region. HTBI primers primed a first-round RT-PCR, and a second-round multiplex PCR followed. MiXCR, run by TCRdb on the multiplex PCR reads, gives a single entry per CDR3 protein. The sample carries hundreds of thousands of distinct CDR3 sequences, roughly 41% recorded once. Sequenced sample: peripheral blood. The receptors originated from an adult man with Graves' ophthalmopathy.

This chain connects TRBV5-5 to TRBJ2-7; D is unclear. The germline V gene has CDR1 SGHKS and CDR2 YYEKEE (reference sequence). CDR3 length: 13 residues. Between the trimmed V and J ends, which lost 1 base and 1 base, there was a span of 6 bases. The CDR3 protein is CASSLFSSYEQYF. The CDR3, as DNA: TGTGCCAGCAGCTTGTTTAGTTCCTACGAGCAGTACTTC.

This rearrangement joins TRBV4-3 to TRBJ2-5; D is undetermined. In germline, CDR1 is LGHNA, CDR2 YSLEER. This CDR3 spans 15 amino acids. Trimming left V 5 bases short and J 1 base short, with 14 bases between. The CDR3 reads CASSSAFGSQETQYF. In DNA form, the CDR3 reads TGCGCCAGCAGCTCTGCGTTCGGCAGCCAAGAGACCCAGTACTTC.

Many counts were recorded for this clonotype. The chain joins TRBV29-1 to TRBJ1-5; TRBD1 matches 9 bases. Germline V lookup: CDR1 SQVTM, CDR2 ANQGSEA. Trimming took 6 bases from V and 2 from J; bases not matched to a gene: 5. This CDR3 spans 14 amino acids. The CDR3 region is CSVATGGGNQPQHF. Written as DNA, the CDR3 is TGCAGCGTGGCGACAGGGGGGGGCAATCAGCCCCAGCATTTT. Variable domain in full (rest from reference TRBV29-1 and TRBJ1-5): SAVISQKPSRDICQRGTSLTIQCQVDSQVTMMFWYRQQPGQSLTLIATANQGSEATYESGFVIDKFPISRPNLTFSTLTVSNMSPEDSSIYLCSVATGGGNQPQHFGDGTRLSIL.

This chain links TRBV10-3 with TRBJ1-1; D gene unclear. CDR1 and CDR2 from the germline V gene are ENHRY and SYGVKD. CDR3 length: 14 amino acids. V dropped 4 bases and J dropped 0 bases, with 9 bases sitting between them. Written as DNA, the CDR3 is TGTGCCATCAGTGTGGCGCCCGTGAACACTGAAGCTTTCTTT. Protein product: CAISVAPVNTEAFF.

The V and J genes are TRBV12-5 and TRBJ1-2; TRBD1 aligns across 8 bases. Germline V gives CDR1 LGHNT, CDR2 FRNRAP. The CDR3 totals 13 residues. This chain's CDR3 is CASSPGQEEGYTF. CDR3 nucleotide sequence: TGTGCCAGCTCACCGGGACAGGAGGAAGGCTACACCTTC.

This clonotype was detected many times. The CDR3 sequence is CASSLGRMVGEQYF. The CDR3 DNA is TGTGCCAGCAGCTTAGGCAGGATGGTGGGCGAGCAGTACTTC. This chain connects TRBV7-9 to TRBJ2-7, with no clear D. Trimming took off 1 base at V and 6 bases at J, with 13 bases between the two ends. The germline V gene has CDR1 SEHNR and CDR2 FQNEAQ (reference sequence). The CDR3 runs 14 residues.

This clonotype was recorded at least ten times. The chain couples TRBV5-1 to TRBJ2-6; D unresolved. The germline CDR1 and CDR2 sequences are SGHRS and YFSETQ. V was trimmed by 1 base and J by 2 bases, leaving 7 bases between them. The CDR3 is 15 residues long. The CDR3 DNA sequence: TGCGCCAGCAGCTTGACGGAAACTGGGGCCAACGTCCTGACTTTC. It translates to CASSLTETGANVLTF.

In this sample, this clonotype turned up many times. The V call is TRBV10-2, the J call TRBJ2-5, with 7 bases matching TRBD1. Germline CDR1 and CDR2: WSHSY and SAAADI. After removal of 6 bases from V and 7 bases from J, the junction contained 8 bases not matched to a gene. The CDR3 is 13 residues long. The CDR3 DNA reads TGCGCCAGCAGAGAGGACAGGACCTGGACCCAGTACTTC. It is translated as CASREDRTWTQYF.

The chain employs TRBV9 and TRBJ1-3; D remains unclear. The V end was cut by 0 bases, the J end by 8 bases, with 12 bases between. Germline lookup yields CDR1 SGDLS and CDR2 YYNGEE. CDR3 size: 14 residues. The CDR3 reads CASSVGTSGDTIYF. CDR3 nucleotide sequence: TGTGCCAGCAGCGTAGGGACTAGCGGGGACACCATATATTTT.

V is TRBV29-1 and J is TRBJ2-3, with D uncertain. V dropped 0 bases and J dropped 12 bases, with 19 bases sitting between them. The length of the CDR3 is 14 residues. Germline-derived CDR1 and CDR2 are SQVTM and ANQGSEA. CDR3 loop: CSVEDETRTRRQYF. CDR3 DNA sequence: TGCAGCGTTGAAGATGAGACAAGGACGCGGCGACAGTATTTT.

This clonotype was seen many times. The V and J genes are TRBV11-2 and TRBJ2-7; D is uncertain. CDR3 size: 16 residues. CDR1 is SGHAT, CDR2 FQNNGV, per germline. V lost 1 base and J 0 bases, leaving 13 bases between the germline ends. The DNA for the CDR3 is TGTGCCAGCAGCTTAGGCTTCGGCCTGAGCTCCTACGAGCAGTACTTC. Protein sequence: CASSLGFGLSSYEQYF.

The V gene is TRBV20-1, the J gene TRBJ1-6; 7 bases are shared with TRBD1. The CDR3 has 11 amino acids. CDR1 and CDR2 from the germline V gene are DFQATT and SNEGSKA (reference sequence). Trimming at V came to 1 base and at J to 15 bases, leaving 3 bases not matched to a gene. CDR3 sequence (DNA): TGCAGTGCTAGAGGGGGACAGCTCCTCCACTTT. As protein: CSARGGQLLHF.

This chain connects TRBV2 to TRBJ1-1; a possible D gene is TRBD1 (5 bases). CDR1 is SNHLY, CDR2 FYNNEI, per germline. The V end lost 3 bases, the J end lost 3 bases, and 17 bases lay between the germline ends. The CDR3 contains 16 residues. The chain's CDR3 is CASSEGGISGYTEAFF. CDR3 DNA sequence: TGTGCCAGCAGTGAGGGGGGTATCAGTGGCTACACTGAAGCTTTCTTT.

This sequence joins TRBV10-3 and TRBJ2-5; 9 bases line up with TRBD1. The CDR3 length is 13 residues. Unmatched junction bases numbered 8, after V lost 10 bases and J lost 5 bases. Per germline, CDR1 ENHRY and CDR2 SYGVKD. The CDR3 sequence: CASIRQGGETQYF. The CDR3 DNA is TGTGCCAGCATCAGACAGGGGGGGGAGACCCAGTACTTC.

This clonotype was picked up a small number of times. The gene calls are TRBV20-1 and TRBJ2-5, with D perhaps TRBD1 or TRBD2 (5 bases each). The V gene lost 3 bases and the J gene lost 5 bases, with 22 bases spanning the gap. The CDR3 has 16 residues. Germline assignment: CDR1 DFQATT and CDR2 SNEGSKA (reference sequence). CDR3 DNA sequence: TGCAGTGCTAGGGCGCGGGTTCCCGCACCAGGGGAGACCCAGTACTTC. Protein: CSARARVPAPGETQYF.

The table lists this clonotype with many counts. J is TRBJ2-2 and V is TRBV7-9; D ambiguous. Germline V gene sequence: CDR1 SEHNR, CDR2 FQNEAQ (reference sequence). The CDR3 totals 14 residues. Trimming pared 0 bases from V and 3 bases from J, leaving 5 bases between. This CDR3 reads CASSLAEYTGELFF. CDR3 bases: TGTGCCAGCAGCTTAGCCGAGTACACCGGGGAGCTGTTTTTT.

This clonotype has ten or more counts. The V and J genes are TRBV10-3 and TRBJ2-5; 8 bases agree with TRBD1. The CDR3 consists of 13 residues. CDR1 is ENHRY, CDR2 SYGVKD, per germline. V lost 6 bases to trimming and J lost 4 bases; unmatched junction nucleotides: 4. DNA for the CDR3: TGTGCCATCAGCGCAGGACAGGGAGAGACCCAGTACTTC. Protein product: CAISAGQGETQYF.

This chain uses TRBV27 with TRBJ1-6; 7 nucleotides match TRBD1. Germline loops: CDR1 MNHEY, CDR2 SMNVEV (reference sequence). V trimming: 6 bases; J trimming: 7 bases; junction bases outside the gene matches: 6. The CDR3 spans 14 residues. CDR3 DNA sequence: TGTGCCAGCAGAAGACAGGGCCTCAATTCACCCCTCCACTTT. Amino acid sequence: CASRRQGLNSPLHF.

This clonotype was seen at least ten times. The chain joins TRBV7-9 to TRBJ1-4, with TRBD1 matching over 9 bases. Germline V gene lookup returns CDR1 SEHNR and CDR2 FQNEAQ (reference sequence). With 5 bases clipped from V and 5 bases from J, the junction kept 6 bases outside the gene matches. The CDR3 consists of 15 residues. CDR3 residues: CASSPGQGNNEKLFF. Here the CDR3 DNA reads TGTGCCAGCAGCCCGGGACAGGGAAACAATGAAAAACTGTTTTTT.

This chain joins TRBV24-1 and TRBJ2-5; D may be TRBD2 (6 bases). The CDR3 runs to 15 residues. The germline gives CDR1 KGHDR, CDR2 SFDVKD. With 5 bases removed from V and 1 base from J, the gap between germline ends came to 13 bases. CDR3 nucleotide sequence: TGTGCCACCAGTGCTACTTCTAGCGCCCAAGAGACCCAGTACTTC. It is translated as CATSATSSAQETQYF.

In this sample, this clonotype turned up many times. The chain links TRBV20-1 to TRBJ2-7; D ambiguous. Deletions cut 3 bases from V and 2 bases from J, with 14 bases between. Germline values: CDR1 DFQATT, CDR2 SNEGSKA (reference sequence). CDR3 length equals 14 residues. The CDR3 reads CSASNPGSPYEQYF. CDR3 DNA sequence: TGCAGTGCTAGTAATCCCGGGTCTCCCTACGAGCAGTACTTC.

This clonotype has more than one count but fewer than ten. J is TRBJ2-5 and V is TRBV5-1, with D perhaps TRBD2 (7 bases). The V end lost 4 bases, the J end lost 5 bases, and 18 bases lay between the germline ends. This CDR3 spans 15 amino acids. Looked up from germline, CDR1 is SGHRS and CDR2 is YFSETQ. The CDR3 DNA sequence: TGCGCCAGCAGCGGAACGGGGGGCGCCGGGGAGACCCAGTACTTC. Residues: CASSGTGGAGETQYF.

J is TRBJ2-7 and V is TRBV12-3 or TRBV12-4; TRBD1 aligns across 12 bases. The junction had 5 bases not matched to a gene; V was cut back by 2 bases and J by 6 bases. The CDR3 has 15 residues. The CDR3, as DNA: TGTGCCAGCAGTTTAAGGGACAGGGGGCGCTTCGAGCAGTACTTC. Encoded protein: CASSLRDRGRFEQYF.

This clonotype has only one observation. At one boundary the junction diverges from the germline segment, which might be a read error. The rearrangement links TRBV10-3 to TRBJ1-2; D remains unclear. The germline V gene has CDR1 ENHRY and CDR2 SYGVKD. The CDR3 extends over 12 amino acids. The CDR3 DNA follows: TGTGCCAGCAGTTTTGGGTCTCTGGGCTACACCTTC. The encoded protein is CASSFGSLGYTF.

This rearrangement joins TRBV29-1 to TRBJ1-5; D not certain. V lost 8 bases and J lost 0, with 14 bases in between. The CDR3 consists of 14 residues. Germline V gives CDR1 SQVTM, CDR2 ANQGSEA. The CDR3 sequence: CSLKARGSNQPQHF. Written as DNA, the CDR3 is TGCAGCTTAAAGGCCCGTGGTAGCAATCAGCCCCAGCATTTT.

In this sample, this clonotype turned up a few times. The chain recombines TRBV4-1 with TRBJ2-7; unclear D gene. Germline CDR1 and CDR2: MGHRA and YSYEKL. With 4 bases removed from V and 4 bases from J, the gap between germline ends came to 14 bases. There are 14 residues in the CDR3. The chain's CDR3 is CASSLKTATYEQYF. The DNA of the CDR3 is TGCGCCAGCAGCCTTAAGACGGCAACTTACGAGCAGTACTTC.

The chain has TRBV20-1 and TRBJ2-7; 7 nucleotides line up with TRBD2. CDR1 and CDR2 (germline): DFQATT, SNEGSKA (reference sequence). The length of the CDR3 is 16 residues. Trimming at V came to 0 bases and at J to 0 bases, leaving 8 bases not matched to a gene. CDR3 sequence (DNA): TGCAGTGCTAGAGACTTACTAGCGTTCAGCTCCTACGAGCAGTACTTC. This gives the protein CSARDLLAFSSYEQYF.

The chain combines TRBV29-1 with TRBJ1-1; TRBD1 is a possible D gene (5 bases). The CDR3 length is 10 residues. The V end was cut by 8 bases, the J end by 5 bases, with 9 bases between. Per the germline V gene, CDR1 is SQVTM and CDR2 is ANQGSEA. The CDR3 DNA sequence: TGCAGCTATCAGGGTACTGAAGCTTTCTTT. Protein: CSYQGTEAFF.

This clonotype was seen a single time. This rearrangement joins TRBV10-3 to TRBJ2-2; D is possibly TRBD2 (6 bases). Trimming shortened V by 3 bases and J by 4 bases, and 18 bases separated the two germline ends. CDR3 length equals 17 residues. Germline-derived CDR1 and CDR2 are ENHRY and SYGVKD. This CDR3 is CAISDPQGLRGTGELFF. The CDR3 region has the DNA TGTGCCATCAGTGACCCTCAGGGACTTAGGGGCACCGGGGAGCTGTTTTTT.

This clonotype was detected many times. V is TRBV11-2 and J is TRBJ2-2; possible D gene TRBD1, 6 bases. The V gene lost 5 bases and the J gene lost 6 bases, with 13 bases spanning the gap. The CDR3 extends over 14 amino acids. Germline lookup yields CDR1 SGHAT and CDR2 FQNNGV. The CDR3 loop reads CASSHHREPGELFF. The CDR3, as DNA: TGTGCCAGCAGCCACCACAGGGAGCCCGGGGAGCTGTTTTTT.

The CDR3 is CATSRGSGELFF. The CDR3 region has the DNA TGTGCCACCAGCAGGGGTTCCGGGGAGCTGTTTTTT. The chain has TRBV15 and TRBJ2-2; D gene ambiguous. CDR1 is LNHNV and CDR2 is YYDKDF in the germline V gene (reference sequence). This CDR3 is 12 amino acids long. V was shortened by 3 bases and J by 6 bases, with 5 bases between the two germline ends.